These T cell receptor beta chains were read from a single sample in a study of blood T cell repertoires in COVID-19. The protocol was immunoSEQ multiplex PCR, while the TCRdb copy is restricted to in-frame clones and leaves out a portion. The sample gives about 41,000 clones, around 90% of which show up once; 3.5% to 4.5% is in the top ten. The sequencing sample was made of peripheral blood. Receptors originate from a man aged 60-69 years with acute or convalescent COVID-19. Both conserved end residues are part of each CDR3. D genes are given only for firm matches. A row's size may be missing; if present it is once, few, many or a size class.

v_gene	abundance	j_gene	d_gene	CDR3aa	CDR3nt
TRBV7-2	NA	TRBJ2-7	TRBD2	CASSFLAGGPKEQYF	TGTGCCAGCAGCTTTCTAGCGGGGGGGCCTAAGGAGCAGTACTTC
TRBV12-3/TRBV12-4	NA	TRBJ1-5	NA	CASSLQSDQPQHF	TGTGCCAGCAGTTTACAGTCCGATCAGCCCCAGCATTTT
TRBV3-1/TRBV3-2	NA	TRBJ1-1	NA	CASSQAGEAFF	TGTGCCAGCAGCCAAGCCGGTGAAGCTTTCTTT
TRBV18	NA	TRBJ1-5	TRBD1	CASSPPGTGGPNNQPQHF	TGTGCCAGCTCACCGCCCGGGACAGGGGGCCCTAATAATCAGCCCCAGCATTTT
TRBV5-5	once	TRBJ1-2	TRBD1	CASSRGTGIYGYTF	TGTGCCAGCAGCCGTGGGACAGGGATCTATGGCTACACCTTC
TRBV16	NA	TRBJ1-6	TRBD1	CASSPHDGTGSNSPLHF	TGTGCCAGCAGCCCCCACGACGGGACAGGATCCAATTCACCCCTCCACTTT
TRBV6-2/TRBV6-3	once	TRBJ1-1	NA	CASSRQDEAFF	TGTGCCAGCAGCCGACAAGATGAAGCTTTCTTT
TRBV29-1	once	TRBJ2-3	NA	CSVGSGTLTDTQYF	TGCAGCGTGGGCTCCGGGACACTGACAGATACGCAGTATTTT
TRBV6-5	NA	TRBJ2-5	NA	CASSQTGHRAVAQYF	TGTGCCAGCAGCCAGACGGGACACCGCGCTGTGGCCCAGTACTTC
TRBV19	NA	TRBJ1-5	NA	CASISDTGWPQHF	TGTGCCAGTATATCGGACACCGGATGGCCCCAGCATTTT
TRBV19	NA	TRBJ2-1	TRBD1	CASSLTGTGGLIPYNEQFF	TGTGCCAGTAGTCTCACCGGGACAGGGGGCCTCATACCCTACAATGAGCAGTTCTTC
TRBV19	NA	TRBJ1-2	TRBD1	CASSDSGTGTGYTF	TGTGCCAGTAGCGACTCCGGGACAGGGACCGGCTACACCTTC
TRBV4-3	NA	TRBJ2-3	TRBD2	CASSQGWTSGVNADTQYF	TGCGCCAGCAGCCAAGGTTGGACTAGCGGGGTTAATGCGGATACGCAGTATTTT
TRBV7-2	NA	TRBJ2-3	TRBD2	CASSFQVGAGGPTDTQYF	TGTGCCAGCAGCTTTCAAGTGGGTGCGGGGGGGCCGACAGATACGCAGTATTTT
TRBV7-3	NA	TRBJ2-3	NA	CASSPPGTDTQYF	TGTGCCAGCAGTCCCCCCGGGACAGATACGCAGTATTTT
TRBV10-3	NA	TRBJ1-1	NA	CAISEGTGDVAFF	TGTGCCATCAGTGAGGGAACAGGCGACGTGGCTTTCTTT
TRBV5-1	NA	TRBJ2-5	TRBD1	CASSLEPQGASETQYF	TGCGCCAGCAGCTTGGAACCGCAGGGGGCGAGTGAGACCCAGTACTTC
TRBV7-8	NA	TRBJ1-3	NA	CASSPRGGSGNTIYF	TGTGCCAGCAGCCCAAGGGGGGGCTCTGGAAACACCATATATTTT
TRBV6-1	NA	TRBJ1-1	NA	CASSEDWTEAFF	TGTGCCAGCAGTGAAGACTGGACTGAAGCTTTCTTT
TRBV7-2	NA	TRBJ1-1	NA	CASSAQVNTEAFF	TGTGCCAGCAGCGCACAGGTCAACACTGAAGCTTTCTTT
TRBV7-2	NA	TRBJ2-1	NA	CASSGRALSNEQFF	TGTGCCAGCAGCGGCAGGGCCCTTAGTAATGAGCAGTTCTTC
TRBV19	NA	TRBJ1-2	NA	CASSILSGQSTYGYTF	TGTGCCAGTAGTATCTTGAGCGGACAGAGCACCTATGGCTACACCTTC
TRBV3-1/TRBV3-2	NA	TRBJ2-7	TRBD2	CASSQEPGLAGTYEQYF	TGTGCCAGCAGCCAAGAGCCCGGACTAGCGGGGACCTACGAGCAGTACTTC
TRBV4-1	NA	TRBJ2-1	NA	CASSLGWGDLNEQFF	TGCGCCAGCAGCCTCGGATGGGGGGATCTAAATGAGCAGTTCTTC
TRBV6-5	NA	TRBJ2-2	TRBD1	CATHRDSSNTGELFF	TGTGCCACCCACCGGGACAGTTCGAACACCGGGGAGCTGTTTTTT
TRBV3-1/TRBV3-2	NA	TRBJ1-6	TRBD1	CASSQDQKDRLSSYNSPLHF	TGTGCCAGCAGCCAAGATCAAAAGGACAGGCTAAGCTCCTATAATTCACCCCTCCACTTT
TRBV25-1	few	TRBJ2-7	NA	CASSEEVRTYGQYF	TGTGCCAGCAGTGAAGAGGTTCGTACTTACGGGCAGTACTTC
TRBV18	once	TRBJ2-7	TRBD1	CASPSRGQAPSYEQYF	TGTGCCAGCCCCTCAAGGGGACAGGCACCGTCCTACGAGCAGTACTTC
TRBV7-8	NA	TRBJ2-2	TRBD1	CASSAPVTGIGAGELFF	TGTGCCAGCAGCGCCCCCGTGACAGGGATCGGAGCCGGGGAGCTGTTTTTT